The clone carrying this T cell receptor beta chain appeared a few times. The antigen is not known. This sample was taken from a study of shared clonotypes between healthy human individuals. Study findings and constraints: It was observed that about 5% of naive CD4 clonotypes were shared across a handful of donors. Clonotypes shared by all four sorted-subset donors had higher generation probabilities than non-shared clonotypes.

Germline CDR1 reads LNHDA; CDR2 reads SQIVND (reference sequence). The ends were cut back, 5 bases at V and 2 bases at J, with 10 bases in the middle. The CDR3 is made up of 13 amino acids. Adults of Caucasian background living in Nashville, Tennessee made up all donors. Clones were read by immunoSEQ multiplex PCR, and TCRdb kept only the in-frame ones, dropping some. The sample contains fewer than 2.5 million clones, roughly 93% of which appear only once. The chain recombines TRBV19 with TRBJ2-7; tentative D call: TRBD1 (5 bases). The sequence was obtained from a man between 18 and 29 years old in good health. Some clones in this sample may be carry-over from other donors' samples. Specimen: naive CD4+ T cells from PBMCs. Subset given: CD45RA+ positively selected. The CDR3 DNA is TGTGCCAGTAGTCCCCCAGGGCCCTACGAGCAGTACTTC. It yields the protein CASSPPGPYEQYF.